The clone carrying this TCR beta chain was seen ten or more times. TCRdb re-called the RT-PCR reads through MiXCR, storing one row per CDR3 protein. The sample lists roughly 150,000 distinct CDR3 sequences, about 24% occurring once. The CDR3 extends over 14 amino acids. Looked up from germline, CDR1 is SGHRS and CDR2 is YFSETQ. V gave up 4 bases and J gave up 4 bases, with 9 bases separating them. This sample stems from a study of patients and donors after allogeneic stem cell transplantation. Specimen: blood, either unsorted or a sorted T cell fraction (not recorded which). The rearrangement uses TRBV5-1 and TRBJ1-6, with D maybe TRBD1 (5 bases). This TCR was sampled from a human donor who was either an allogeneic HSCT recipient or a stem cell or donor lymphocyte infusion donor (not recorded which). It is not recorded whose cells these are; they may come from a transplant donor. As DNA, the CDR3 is TGCGCCAGCAGCAGGGACCCTTATAATTCACCCCTCCACTTT. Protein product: CASSRDPYNSPLHF.